Listed below are T cell receptor beta chains from one sample, sequenced in a study of T cell changes during pregnancy in multiple sclerosis. The assay was immunoSEQ multiplex PCR, and TCRdb's table has in-frame clones only and misses some. The sample includes some 70,000 clones, just under 95% seen only once; the top ten take 3.7%. The source material was peripheral blood, sampled after pregnancy. Receptors were obtained from a female donor in good health, enrolled as a control in a pregnancy study. The CDR3 runs from the conserved cysteine through the conserved F or W. The order of the fields is V gene, D gene, clone size, J gene, CDR3 protein, CDR3 DNA. The D gene is left open where the match is weak. Clone size appears in some rows only: once, few, many, or a class for an expanded clone.

V: TRBV15; D: TRBD2; size: NA; J: TRBJ2-5; CDR3: CATSRYRGGQETQYF; DNA: TGTGCCACCAGCAGATACCGGGGGGGCCAAGAGACCCAGTACTTC
V: TRBV5-5; D: TRBD2; size: once; J: TRBJ2-7; CDR3: CASSAGGNSNEQYF; DNA: TGTGCCAGCAGCGCCGGGGGGAACTCCAACGAGCAGTACTTC
V: TRBV19; D: NA; size: NA; J: TRBJ1-1; CDR3: CASSLIQGLNTEAFF; DNA: TGTGCCAGTAGTCTGATACAGGGATTGAACACTGAAGCTTTCTTT
V: TRBV15; D: TRBD1; size: NA; J: TRBJ1-1; CDR3: CATSRARDRGDTEAFF; DNA: TGTGCCACCAGCAGAGCCCGGGACAGGGGGGACACTGAAGCTTTCTTT
V: TRBV28; D: NA; size: NA; J: TRBJ2-2; CDR3: CASSLASRETGELFF; DNA: TGTGCCAGCAGTTTAGCTTCCAGGGAAACCGGGGAGCTGTTTTTT
V: TRBV15; D: NA; size: NA; J: TRBJ2-1; CDR3: CATSRDIAGYYNEQFF; DNA: TGTGCCACCAGCAGAGATATTGCAGGATACTACAATGAGCAGTTCTTC
V: TRBV30; D: TRBD2; size: NA; J: TRBJ2-1; CDR3: CAWSLTGGGNEQFF; DNA: TGTGCCTGGAGTCTTACGGGGGGGGGCAATGAGCAGTTCTTC
V: TRBV28; D: TRBD2; size: once; J: TRBJ2-3; CDR3: CASSFELAGGRDTQYF; DNA: TGTGCCAGCAGTTTTGAGTTGGCGGGAGGGCGAGATACGCAGTATTTT
V: TRBV5-4; D: TRBD1; size: NA; J: TRBJ1-6; CDR3: CASSLGTGYNSPLHF; DNA: TGTGCCAGCAGCTTGGGGACAGGGTATAATTCACCCCTCCACTTT
V: TRBV25-1; D: TRBD1; size: NA; J: TRBJ1-1; CDR3: CASSERQGTEAFF; DNA: TGTGCCAGCAGTGAACGACAGGGCACTGAAGCTTTCTTT
V: TRBV4-1; D: NA; size: NA; J: TRBJ1-5; CDR3: CASSQEGGRGQPQHF; DNA: TGCGCCAGCAGCCAAGAGGGCGGCAGGGGTCAGCCCCAGCATTTT
V: TRBV7-8; D: NA; size: NA; J: TRBJ1-2; CDR3: CASSPGRVYGYTF; DNA: TGTGCCAGCAGCCCCGGGAGAGTTTATGGCTACACCTTC
V: TRBV6-5; D: NA; size: once; J: TRBJ2-7; CDR3: CASSPGLSYEQYF; DNA: TGTGCCAGCAGCCCCGGACTATCCTACGAGCAGTACTTC
V: TRBV29-1; D: TRBD1; size: once; J: TRBJ1-2; CDR3: CSVEARGQEKNYGYTF; DNA: TGCAGCGTTGAGGCCAGGGGGCAGGAGAAAAACTATGGCTACACCTTC
V: TRBV7-2; D: TRBD2; size: NA; J: TRBJ2-1; CDR3: CASSSLAGGPHEQFF; DNA: TGTGCCAGCAGCTCCCTAGCGGGAGGGCCTCATGAGCAGTTCTTC
V: TRBV4-1; D: TRBD1; size: NA; J: TRBJ1-6; CDR3: CASSQTPGTGNSPLHF; DNA: TGCGCCAGCAGCCAAACCCCCGGGACAGGTAATTCACCCCTCCACTTT
V: TRBV27; D: TRBD1; size: once; J: TRBJ1-1; CDR3: CASSLTGQGRITEAFF; DNA: TGTGCCAGCAGTTTAACGGGACAGGGGAGGATCACTGAAGCTTTCTTT
V: TRBV7-9; D: TRBD1; size: NA; J: TRBJ1-2; CDR3: CASSSRDRGLSNYGYTF; DNA: TGTGCCAGCAGCTCGCGGGACAGGGGGCTCTCTAACTATGGCTACACCTTC
V: TRBV28; D: NA; size: NA; J: TRBJ1-5; CDR3: CASSSTGYQPQHF; DNA: TGTGCCAGCAGTTCGACAGGTTATCAGCCCCAGCATTTT
V: TRBV28; D: NA; size: NA; J: TRBJ1-1; CDR3: CASSGQGLLNTEAFF; DNA: TGTGCCAGCAGTGGACAAGGGCTTTTGAACACTGAAGCTTTCTTT
V: TRBV6-6; D: NA; size: NA; J: TRBJ1-6; CDR3: CASTPRGGNSPLHF; DNA: TGTGCCAGCACCCCCCGTGGGGGGAATTCACCCCTCCACTTT
V: TRBV30; D: NA; size: NA; J: TRBJ2-1; CDR3: CAWTRGAAGPNSDEQFF; DNA: TGTGCCTGGACCCGAGGCGCAGCGGGCCCAAACTCCGATGAGCAGTTCTTC
V: TRBV6-1; D: NA; size: NA; J: TRBJ1-3; CDR3: CASSDTVSGNTIYF; DNA: TGTGCCAGCAGTGATACAGTCTCTGGAAACACCATATATTTT
V: TRBV11-3; D: NA; size: NA; J: TRBJ2-3; CDR3: CASSSVQGAGARRATQYF; DNA: TGTGCCAGCAGCTCGGTCCAGGGGGCGGGGGCCCGGCGGGCTACGCAGTATTTT
V: TRBV7-7; D: TRBD2; size: NA; J: TRBJ2-5; CDR3: CASSLLAGVETQYF; DNA: TGTGCTAGCAGCTTATTAGCGGGAGTAGAGACCCAGTACTTC
V: TRBV5-1; D: TRBD2; size: few; J: TRBJ2-2; CDR3: CASSSTAGGTGELFF; DNA: TGCGCCAGCAGCTCTACAGCGGGAGGTACCGGGGAGCTGTTTTTT
V: TRBV5-4; D: NA; size: NA; J: TRBJ1-2; CDR3: CASSSPGLLNGYTF; DNA: TGTGCCAGCAGCTCTCCGGGTCTCCTAAATGGCTACACCTTC